The entry below describes one T cell receptor (beta chain). As yet, its antigen is unknown. These data come from a study of graft-versus-host responses after intestinal transplantation. Repertoires were generated with immunoSEQ multiplex PCR, while TCRdb's copy carries only in-frame clones and drops some. The sample holds about 73,000 clones; roughly 90% are singletons and the top ten take about 4%. General study results and limits: Some GvH clones were seen earlier in gut or blood, suggesting intestinal origin.

The J segment lost 0 bases and the V segment lost 5 bases, leaving 13 bases of the junction unmatched. The CDR3 loop spans 18 amino acids. The germline V gene has CDR1 SGHTA and CDR2 FQGNSA. The source of this sequence is a human donor who was the organ donor for an intestinal transplant. The material was unstimulated CD8+ T cells sorted from spleen or lymph node cells, obtained before transplant. The chain combines TRBV7-2 with TRBJ2-3, with 8 bases lining up with TRBD2. CDR3 coding DNA: TGTGCCAGCAGCCCGGGACTAGGTTCTGTCCCTAGCACAGATACGCAGTATTTT. Protein sequence: CASSPGLGSVPSTDTQYF. The variable domain in full, completed from reference TRBV7-2 and TRBJ2-3, reads GAGVSQSPSNKVTEKGKDVELRCDPISGHTALYWYRQSLGQGLEFLIYFQGNSAPDKSGLPSDRFSAERTGGSVSTLTIQRTQQEDSAVYLCASSPGLGSVPSTDTQYFGPGTRLTVL.